These 12 T cell receptor beta chains share one sample of origin, sequenced in a study of T cells in Graves' hyperthyroidism and ophthalmopathy. RNA transcripts were the template for amplifying TCR beta CDR3 regions. First-round RT-PCR with HTBI primers amplified the TCR CDR3 region. Each CDR3 protein is one row after TCRdb ran MiXCR on the multiplex PCR reads. The sample has a few hundred thousand distinct CDR3 sequences; 15% to 18% are singletons. Sequenced material: blood. These receptors were taken from a woman in her late teens or twenties with Graves' hyperthyroidism that later progressed to Graves' ophthalmopathy.

This clonotype was recorded many times. The chain joins TRBV28 to TRBJ2-1; D possibly corresponds to TRBD2 (5 bases). The germline CDR1 and CDR2 sequences are MDHEN and SYDVKM. The V gene lost 6 bases and the J gene lost 5 bases, with 17 bases spanning the gap. The CDR3 runs to 15 residues. CDR3 in amino acids: CASSPQRAVNNEQFF. The DNA of the CDR3 is TGTGCCAGCAGCCCCCAGAGAGCGGTTAACAATGAGCAGTTCTTC.

As concerns this clonotype: A much larger clonotype is one base distant, so this may be a read error. This CDR3 is CASTALGRANEQYF. CDR3 nucleotides: TGTGCCAGCACCGCGTTAGGACGGGCTAACGAGCAGTACTTC. The chain has TRBV12-3 or TRBV12-4 and TRBJ2-7; D call uncertain. The germline V and J ends were trimmed by 7 bases and 5 bases, with 18 bases remaining between them. This CDR3 spans 14 amino acids.

Regarding this clonotype: This may arise from a read error, as a much more abundant clone is one base away. The chain employs TRBV28 and TRBJ1-3; a weak D match, TRBD1 (5 bases). Trimming took 7 bases from V and 1 from J, leaving 11 bases between them. CDR1 is MDHEN, CDR2 SYDVKM, per germline. This CDR3 has 14 residues. CDR3 DNA sequence: TGTGCCAGCATGGGGGGGGGATCTGGAAACACCATATATTTT. It yields the protein CASMGGGSGNTIYF.

This clonotype has only a few counts. For the CDR3, the DNA is TGTGCCAGCAGTATCGGGGACAGCTACGAGCAGTACTTC. Translated: CASSIGDSYEQYF. This chain links TRBV6-1 with TRBJ2-7, with 7 nucleotides matching TRBD1. This CDR3 is 13 amino acids long. J lost 3 bases, V lost 5 bases, and 4 bases had no gene match. The V gene's germline CDR1 is MNHNS and CDR2 SASEGT.

This clonotype was counted ten times or more. This sequence joins TRBV2 and TRBJ2-5; tentative D call: TRBD1 (5 bases). V lost 6 bases and J 2 bases, leaving 7 bases between the germline ends. Germline assignment: CDR1 SNHLY and CDR2 FYNNEI. This CDR3 contains 12 residues. The CDR3 sequence: CASRPGQETQYF. For the CDR3, the DNA is TGTGCCAGCAGGCCAGGGCAAGAGACCCAGTACTTC.

This clonotype showed up many times. This chain joins TRBV7-2 and TRBJ1-2, with D unclear. V was shortened by 2 bases and J by 4 bases, with 14 bases between the two germline ends. This CDR3 has 15 residues. The germline CDR1 and CDR2 sequences are SGHTA and FQGNSA. CDR3 sequence reads: CASSLWTLPVYGYTF. The CDR3 DNA reads TGTGCCAGCAGCTTATGGACGCTACCCGTCTATGGCTACACCTTC.

There are many counts of this clonotype. This rearrangement joins TRBV2 to TRBJ2-2, with TRBD1 identical over 10 bases. The ends lost 6 bases at V and 3 bases at J; junction bases unmatched: 1. Germline loops: CDR1 SNHLY, CDR2 FYNNEI. The CDR3 contains 14 residues. The CDR3 loop is CASRGQGDTGELFF. The CDR3 DNA follows: TGTGCCAGCAGAGGACAGGGGGACACCGGGGAGCTGTTTTTT.

Ten or more counts support this clonotype. The chain is built from TRBV5-1 and TRBJ2-1, with TRBD2 matching over 13 bases. Germline lookup yields CDR1 SGHRS and CDR2 YFSETQ. Germline trimming cut 5 bases from V and 8 bases from J; bases unmatched to any gene: 7. The CDR3 is made up of 15 amino acids. CDR3 DNA: TGCGCCAGCAGGGACGGGACTAGCGGGATAGATGAGCAGTTCTTC. Its protein product is CASRDGTSGIDEQFF.

There are a few counts of this clonotype. A clone one base away is much larger, so this may be a read error. The chain has TRBV3-1 and TRBJ2-5; the D is unclear. CDR1 and CDR2 from the germline V gene are LGHDT and YNNKEL (reference sequence). The CDR3 covers 13 residues. The CDR3 DNA is TGTGCCTGCAGCCATGTCAATGCAGAGACCCAGTACTTC. Amino acids: CACSHVNAETQYF.

Only a few counts were recorded for this clonotype. The chain couples TRBV6-2 or TRBV6-3 to TRBJ2-3; 12 nucleotides agree with TRBD2. CDR1 is MNHEY and CDR2 is SVGEGT in the germline V gene. The CDR3 runs 15 residues. Unmatched junction bases numbered 4, after V lost 6 bases and J lost 3 bases. CDR3 nucleotides: TGTGCCAGCAGAGAGACTAGCGGGAGAACAGATACGCAGTATTTT. As protein: CASRETSGRTDTQYF.

This clonotype was seen at least ten times. The chain combines TRBV27 with TRBJ2-1, with D possibly being TRBD2 (5 bases). Looked up from germline, CDR1 is MNHEY and CDR2 is SMNVEV (reference sequence). V was clipped by 7 bases and J by 5 bases, with 18 bases between them. There are 15 residues in the CDR3. CDR3 sequence reads: CASTPNPDYNNEQFF. CDR3 DNA: TGTGCCAGCACTCCCAACCCCGACTATAACAATGAGCAGTTCTTC.

In this sample, this clonotype turned up a few times. This chain connects TRBV5-1 to TRBJ2-7; D is unclear. Germline CDR1 reads SGHRS; CDR2 reads YFSETQ. V was clipped by 0 bases and J by 1 base, with 17 bases between them. This CDR3 is 17 amino acids long. In nucleotides, the CDR3 is TGCGCCAGCAGCTTGGTTCCCCCCGCACATGGGTCCTACGAGCAGTACTTC. It translates to CASSLVPPAHGSYEQYF. Drawing the rest from reference TRBV5-1 and TRBJ2-7, the complete variable domain is KAGVTQTPRYLIKTRGQQVTLSCSPISGHRSVSWYQQTPGQGLQFLFEYFSETQRNKGNFPGRFSGRQFSNSRSEMNVSTLELGDSALYLCASSLVPPAHGSYEQYFGPGTRLTVT.